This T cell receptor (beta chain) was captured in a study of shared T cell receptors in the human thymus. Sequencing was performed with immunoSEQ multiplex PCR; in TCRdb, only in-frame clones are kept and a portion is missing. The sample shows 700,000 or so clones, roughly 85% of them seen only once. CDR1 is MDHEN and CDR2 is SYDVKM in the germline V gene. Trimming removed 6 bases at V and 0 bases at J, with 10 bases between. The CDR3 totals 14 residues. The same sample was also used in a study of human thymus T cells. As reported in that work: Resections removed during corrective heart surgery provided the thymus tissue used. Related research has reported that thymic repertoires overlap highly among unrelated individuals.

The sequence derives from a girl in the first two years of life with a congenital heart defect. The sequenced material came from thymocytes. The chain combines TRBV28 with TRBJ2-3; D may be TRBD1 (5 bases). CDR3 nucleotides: TGTGCCAGCAGCTGGGGCTCCAGCACAGATACGCAGTATTTT. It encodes CASSWGSSTDTQYF.